These 11 T cell receptor beta chains were all obtained from the same sample, sequenced in a study of T cells after yellow fever vaccination. TCRdb processed the 5' RACE reads anew with MiXCR; each CDR3 protein has one entry. Of almost 600,000 distinct CDR3 sequences in the sample, 13% were seen once. Specimen: PBMCs, collected on the day of the yellow fever booster vaccination. All receptors come from a man aged 25 to 40 who received the YFV17D yellow fever vaccine.

This clonotype came up a few times. The gene calls are TRBV5-1 and TRBJ2-1, with 8 bases identical to TRBD1. The V segment lost 0 bases and the J segment 8 bases; nucleotides outside the gene matches: 7. The CDR3 length is 15 residues. Germline values: CDR1 SGHRS, CDR2 YFSETQ. CDR3 protein: CASSLVGQGLDEQFF. CDR3 nucleotide sequence: TGCGCCAGCAGCTTGGTCGGACAGGGACTCGATGAGCAGTTCTTC.

This clonotype showed up just a few times. V is TRBV5-1 and J is TRBJ2-7; D is uncertain. CDR3 length equals 14 residues. The V gene lost 4 bases and the J gene lost 1 base, with 12 bases spanning the gap. CDR1 is SGHRS, CDR2 YFSETQ, per germline. The CDR3 sequence: CASSLRSVSYEQYF. CDR3 sequence (DNA): TGCGCCAGCAGCCTTCGAAGCGTATCCTACGAGCAGTACTTC. The variable domain in full, with the rest retrieved from reference TRBV5-1 and TRBJ2-7, is KAGVTQTPRYLIKTRGQQVTLSCSPISGHRSVSWYQQTPGQGLQFLFEYFSETQRNKGNFPGRFSGRQFSNSRSEMNVSTLELGDSALYLCASSLRSVSYEQYFGPGTRLTVT.

J is TRBJ1-6 and V is TRBV7-2; D unresolved. V was trimmed by 5 bases and J by 9 bases, leaving 14 bases between them. Looked up from germline, CDR1 is SGHTA and CDR2 is FQGNSA. The CDR3 is made up of 14 amino acids. The CDR3 region is CASSLPGFGSPLHF. The CDR3 DNA sequence: TGTGCCAGCAGCCTCCCCGGGTTTGGTTCACCCCTCCACTTT.

This clonotype was seen only a few times. The rearrangement links TRBV28 to TRBJ2-7; D unresolved. The germline CDR1 and CDR2 sequences are MDHEN and SYDVKM. The V end lost 3 bases, the J end lost 0 bases, and 6 bases lay between the germline ends. CDR3 size: 13 residues. The CDR3, as DNA: TGTGCCAGCAGTTTTTCTACCTCCTACGAGCAGTACTTC. It encodes CASSFSTSYEQYF. The entire variable domain, with the rest obtained from reference TRBV28 and TRBJ2-7, is as follows: DVKVTQSSRYLVKRTGEKVFLECVQDMDHENMFWYRQDPGLGLRLIYFSYDVKMKEKGDIPEGYSVSREKKERFSLILESASTNQTSMYLCASSFSTSYEQYFGPGTRLTVT.

This clonotype was detected a few times. The chain joins TRBV20-1 to TRBJ2-2; 9 bases are shared with TRBD2. CDR1 and CDR2 (germline): DFQATT, SNEGSKA (reference sequence). The CDR3 extends over 14 amino acids. The CDR3 sequence is CRTGLAKGTGELFF. CDR3 in DNA: TGCAGGACCGGACTAGCGAAAGGCACCGGGGAGCTGTTTTTT.

This clonotype turned up a few times. The chain joins TRBV27 to TRBJ2-7; 7 bases line up with TRBD2. Germline CDR1 MNHEY, CDR2 SMNVEV (reference sequence). The CDR3 spans 14 residues. The junction had 10 bases not matched to a gene; V was cut back by 9 bases and J by 2 bases. The CDR3 nucleotides read TGTGCCAGTAAGTTGAGCGGGGCCGCCTACGAGCAGTACTTC. It codes for CASKLSGAAYEQYF.

The J gene is TRBJ1-3, the V gene TRBV6-1, with TRBD1 identical over 7 bases. With V trimmed by 4 bases and J by 2 bases, 5 bases remained unmatched. CDR3 length equals 15 residues. Germline CDR1 MNHNS, CDR2 SASEGT. CDR3 region: CASSVRGAPGNTIYF. In DNA form, the CDR3 reads TGTGCCAGCAGTGTCAGGGGGGCTCCTGGAAACACCATATATTTT.

The chain couples TRBV15 to TRBJ2-5, with D possibly being TRBD1 or TRBD2 (5 bases each). V dropped 5 bases and J dropped 7 bases, with 14 bases sitting between them. There are 13 residues in the CDR3. Germline V lookup: CDR1 LNHNV, CDR2 YYDKDF (reference sequence). As DNA, the CDR3 is TGTGCCACCAGCGGACCCGAGGGGCTGACCCAGTACTTC. It codes for CATSGPEGLTQYF.

Only a few counts were recorded for this clonotype. J is TRBJ1-1 and V is TRBV20-1; 12 positions agree with TRBD1. Germline V gives CDR1 DFQATT, CDR2 SNEGSKA (reference sequence). The junction had 7 bases not matched to a gene; V was cut back by 3 bases and J by 5 bases. This CDR3 is built from 15 residues. DNA of the CDR3: TGCAGTGCTAGGGGACAGGGGGCTTCCAGAACTGAAGCTTTCTTT. As protein: CSARGQGASRTEAFF.

V usage is TRBV7-2 and J usage is TRBJ2-6; D uncertain. V lost 5 bases, J lost 2 bases, and 7 bases lay in between. Germline V CDR1 and CDR2: SGHTA, FQGNSA. The CDR3 extends over 14 amino acids. CDR3 loop: CASSGRPGANVLTF. CDR3 bases: TGTGCCAGCAGCGGCAGGCCTGGGGCCAACGTCCTGACTTTC.

This clonotype showed up many times. This chain links TRBV6-2 or TRBV6-3 with TRBJ2-5, with 12 bases lining up with TRBD2. The V gene end was trimmed by 4 bases and the J gene end by 10 bases; junction bases not matched to a gene: 4. CDR1 MNHEY and CDR2 SVGEGT come from the germline V gene. CDR3 length: 13 amino acids. The CDR3 reads CASSWTSGTDQYF. The CDR3 region has the DNA TGTGCCAGCAGTTGGACTAGCGGGACTGACCAGTACTTC.